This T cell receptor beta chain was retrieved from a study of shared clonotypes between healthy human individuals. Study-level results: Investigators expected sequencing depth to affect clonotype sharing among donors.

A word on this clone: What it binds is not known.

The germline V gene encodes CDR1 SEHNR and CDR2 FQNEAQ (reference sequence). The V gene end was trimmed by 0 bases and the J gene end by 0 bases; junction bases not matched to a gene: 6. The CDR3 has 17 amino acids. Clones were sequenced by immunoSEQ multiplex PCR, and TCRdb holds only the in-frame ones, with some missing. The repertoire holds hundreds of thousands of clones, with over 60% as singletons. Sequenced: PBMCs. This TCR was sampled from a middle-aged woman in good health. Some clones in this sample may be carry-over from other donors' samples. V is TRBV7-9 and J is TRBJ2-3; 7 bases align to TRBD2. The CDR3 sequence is CASSLAHLAASTDTQYF. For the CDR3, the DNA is TGTGCCAGCAGCTTAGCGCACCTAGCGGCTAGCACAGATACGCAGTATTTT.